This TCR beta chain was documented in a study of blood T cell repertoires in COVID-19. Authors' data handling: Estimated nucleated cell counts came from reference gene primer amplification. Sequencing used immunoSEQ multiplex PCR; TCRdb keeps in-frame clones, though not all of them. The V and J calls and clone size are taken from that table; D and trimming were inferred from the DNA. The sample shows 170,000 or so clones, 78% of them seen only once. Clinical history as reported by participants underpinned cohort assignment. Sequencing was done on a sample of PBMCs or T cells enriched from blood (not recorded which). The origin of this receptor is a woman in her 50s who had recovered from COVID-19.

The chain's CDR3 is CASSLTSGSSYNEQFF. The CDR3 DNA reads as TGCGCCAGCAGCTTGACTAGCGGGAGCTCCTACAATGAGCAGTTCTTC. The V gene is TRBV5-1, the J gene TRBJ2-1; 11 bases agree with TRBD2. V dropped 1 base and J dropped 0; count of bases not matched to a gene: 0. The germline V gene has CDR1 SGHRS and CDR2 YFSETQ. The CDR3 is 16 residues long. The complete variable domain, with remaining parts taken from reference TRBV5-1 and TRBJ2-1, reads KAGVTQTPRYLIKTRGQQVTLSCSPISGHRSVSWYQQTPGQGLQFLFEYFSETQRNKGNFPGRFSGRQFSNSRSEMNVSTLELGDSALYLCASSLTSGSSYNEQFFGPGTRLTVL.